One and the same sample provided the 25 T cell receptor beta chains below, sequenced in a study of quantifying T cell responses using KT2 cells. As for the study in general: cDNA was made from DNase-treated RNA using alpha and beta constant primers.

Each cDNA got a UMI-containing oligo ligated at its 3' end. The first PCR ran roughly 4 cycles with an equimolar RC1.1 and RC1.2 beta primer mix. Using its own MiXCR run on the UMI-ligation and nested PCR reads, TCRdb lists one record per CDR3 protein. This sample has some 41,000 distinct CDR3 sequences, with 15% to 20% found just once. The source material was PBMCs spiked with cells of the T cell clone KT2. These receptors were obtained from a human donor.

This clonotype was seen more than once but under ten times. This chain uses TRBV20-1 with TRBJ1-1; 7 nucleotides match TRBD1. CDR3 length: 14 amino acids. V dropped 5 bases and J dropped 0; count of bases not matched to a gene: 6. Germline CDR1 reads DFQATT; CDR2 reads SNEGSKA (reference sequence). The CDR3 nucleotides read TGCAGTGCTGAAGACAGGGCAATGAACACTGAAGCTTTCTTT. This translates into CSAEDRAMNTEAFF.

The chain is built from TRBV13 and TRBJ2-7; TRBD1 is a possible D gene (8 bases). CDR3 size: 16 residues. With 0 bases removed from V and 3 bases from J, the gap between germline ends came to 15 bases. CDR1 is PRHDT and CDR2 is FYEKMQ in the germline V gene (reference sequence). Here the CDR3 reads CASSLGTGGDSYEQYF. Here the CDR3 DNA reads TGTGCCAGCAGCTTAGGAACAGGGGGGGATAGCTACGAGCAGTACTTC.

This chain connects TRBV2 to TRBJ1-5, with TRBD1 identical over 8 bases. CDR1 and CDR2 (germline): SNHLY, FYNNEI. The CDR3 has 14 amino acids. The junction had 7 bases not matched to a gene; V was cut back by 6 bases and J by 6 bases. The CDR3 region is CASRSGQGSQPQHF. DNA of the CDR3: TGTGCCAGCAGAAGTGGACAGGGAAGTCAGCCCCAGCATTTT.

V and J are TRBV7-9 and TRBJ1-6; D perhaps matches TRBD1 (6 bases). This CDR3 is 16 amino acids long. CDR1 SEHNR and CDR2 FQNEAQ come from the germline V gene (reference sequence). V shed 0 bases and J shed 10 bases, with 16 bases lying between them. CDR3 residues: CASSLAGGEPSSPLHF. CDR3 sequence (DNA): TGTGCCAGCAGCTTAGCCGGGGGCGAACCCTCCTCACCCCTCCACTTT.

This clonotype was counted between two and nine times. This chain connects TRBV7-6 to TRBJ1-4, with D possibly being TRBD1 (5 bases). Trimming cost V 6 bases and J 6 bases, with 14 bases left between them. In germline, CDR1 is SGHVS, CDR2 FNYEAQ. This CDR3 spans 14 amino acids. The CDR3 coding sequence is TGTGCCAGCAGAACCGGGACGGTGGATGAAAAACTGTTTTTT. Its protein product is CASRTGTVDEKLFF.

The genes are TRBV12-3 or TRBV12-4 and TRBJ2-3; D is unclear. CDR3 length: 11 residues. V was cut by 3 bases and J by 4 bases, with 2 bases left in between. The CDR3 region has the DNA TGTGCCAGCAGTTTCGCAGATACGCAGTATTTT. It specifies CASSFADTQYF.

V and J are TRBV12-3 or TRBV12-4 and TRBJ1-1, with TRBD1 as a possible D gene (6 bases). With 3 bases removed from V and 4 bases from J, the gap between germline ends came to 9 bases. The CDR3 is 13 residues long. The CDR3 protein is CASSFGGGTEAFF. The CDR3 DNA sequence: TGTGCCAGCAGTTTCGGAGGGGGCACTGAAGCTTTCTTT.

The chain has TRBV2 and TRBJ1-2; D is unresolved. Trimming took 7 bases from V and 4 from J, leaving 7 bases between them. The CDR3 has 11 residues. Germline CDR1 reads SNHLY; CDR2 reads FYNNEI. The CDR3 loop is CASTPGYGYTF. In nucleotides, the CDR3 is TGTGCCAGCACGCCAGGCTATGGCTACACCTTC. Complete variable domain (other parts from reference TRBV2 and TRBJ1-2): EPEVTQTPSHQVTQMGQEVILRCVPISNHLYFYWYRQILGQKVEFLVSFYNNEISEKSEIFDDQFSVERPDGSNFTLKIRSTKLEDSAMYFCASTPGYGYTFGSGTRLTVV.

This clonotype occurred many times. CDR3 sequence (DNA): TGTGCCAGCAGCGCCGACAGGGTAGGATACGAGCAGTACTTC. Translated, it gives CASSADRVGYEQYF. The chain recombines TRBV5-5 with TRBJ2-7; TRBD1 agrees at 7 bases. This CDR3 contains 14 residues. Germline loops: CDR1 SGHKS, CDR2 YYEKEE (reference sequence). Trimming removed 4 bases from V and 4 bases from J; junction bases left unmatched: 8.

This clonotype has at least ten counts. The gene calls are TRBV9 and TRBJ2-5; 7 bases are a match to TRBD2. The germline CDR1 and CDR2 sequences are SGDLS and YYNGEE. The CDR3 sequence is 14 residues long. Trimming removed 3 bases from V and 2 bases from J; junction bases left unmatched: 4. CDR3 nucleotide sequence: TGTGCCAGCAGCGCCGGGACTATACAAGAGACCCAGTACTTC. Residues: CASSAGTIQETQYF. Based on the CDR3 plus reference TRBV9 and TRBJ2-5, the full variable domain is DSGVTQTPKHLITATGQRVTLRCSPRSGDLSVYWYQQSLDQGLQFLIQYYNGEERAKGNILERFSAQQFPDLHSELNLSSLELGDSALYFCASSAGTIQETQYFGPGTRLLVL.

This clonotype was seen more than once but under ten times. The chain joins TRBV5-4 to TRBJ2-5, with D possibly TRBD1 on 5 matching bases. V was cut by 6 bases and J by 4 bases, with 16 bases left in between. Germline CDR1 SGHNT, CDR2 YYREEE (reference sequence). This CDR3 comprises 14 residues. The CDR3 bases are TGTGCCAGCACCCTGCGCGAAGGGGTAGAGACCCAGTACTTC. It translates to CASTLREGVETQYF.

This clonotype was seen only a few times. The rearrangement joins TRBV29-1 to TRBJ2-3; weak D call: TRBD2 (6 bases). The CDR3 is made up of 14 amino acids. V lost 3 bases and J lost 6, with 16 bases in between. Per the germline V gene, CDR1 is SQVTM and CDR2 is ANQGSEA. In DNA, the CDR3 is TGCAGCGTTGAGAGGGACTTCATCTTGGATACGCAGTATTTT. This codes for CSVERDFILDTQYF.

CDR3 in DNA: TGCAGTGCTAGAGCGCTAGCAAGTTACAATGAGCAGTTCTTC. As protein: CSARALASYNEQFF. The rearrangement uses TRBV20-1 and TRBJ2-1; TRBD2 is a possible D gene (5 bases). This CDR3 region has 14 residues. V was pared by 1 base and J by 4 bases, with 11 bases between. Germline V gene data show CDR1 as DFQATT and CDR2 as SNEGSKA (reference sequence).

The chain recombines TRBV7-6 with TRBJ2-5; no clear D. This CDR3 contains 12 residues. The V end was cut by 2 bases, the J end by 3 bases, with 4 bases between. The V gene's germline CDR1 is SGHVS and CDR2 FNYEAQ. Written as DNA, the CDR3 is TGTGCCAGCAGCTTAATCGAAGAGACCCAGTACTTC. It specifies CASSLIEETQYF.

V gene TRBV6-1 combines with J gene TRBJ2-7, with 7 positions matching TRBD1. This CDR3 has 14 residues. Germline V CDR1 and CDR2: MNHNS, SASEGT. After removal of 5 bases from V and 6 bases from J, the junction contained 10 bases not matched to a gene. The chain's CDR3 is CASSLDRALIEQYF. The CDR3 DNA reads as TGTGCCAGCAGTTTAGACAGGGCCCTGATCGAGCAGTACTTC.

This chain connects TRBV7-9 to TRBJ2-7; D is unclear. The CDR3 runs to 14 residues. Trimming removed 0 bases at V and 3 bases at J, with 9 bases between. CDR1 and CDR2 from the germline V gene are SEHNR and FQNEAQ (reference sequence). In DNA form, the CDR3 reads TGTGCCAGCAGCTTAGCCATCGGTTACTACGAGCAGTACTTC. It is translated as CASSLAIGYYEQYF.

This clonotype has just a few counts. The CDR3 protein is CSVDPLLGFGAFF. As DNA, the CDR3 is TGCAGCGTTGATCCTCTGTTAGGTTTTGGAGCTTTCTTT. The V and J genes are TRBV29-1 and TRBJ1-1; D uncertain. There are 13 residues in the CDR3. V lost 3 bases and J lost 10, with 18 bases in between. The V gene's germline CDR1 is SQVTM and CDR2 ANQGSEA.

The chain joins TRBV7-9 to TRBJ2-7; TRBD2 is a possible D gene (5 bases). V lost 5 bases and J 4 bases, leaving 9 bases between the germline ends. This CDR3 comprises 12 residues. CDR1 and CDR2 from the germline V gene are SEHNR and FQNEAQ (reference sequence). The CDR3 spells CASSPDWYEQYF. CDR3 coding DNA: TGTGCCAGCAGCCCGGACTGGTACGAGCAGTACTTC.

V gene TRBV4-2 combines with J gene TRBJ2-5, with 8 bases matching TRBD2. Germline loops: CDR1 LGHNA, CDR2 YNFKEQ. The J segment lost 3 bases and the V segment lost 4 bases, leaving 7 bases of the junction unmatched. This CDR3 has 15 residues. CDR3 protein: CASSPWGRGEETQYF. The CDR3 DNA reads as TGTGCCAGCAGCCCCTGGGGGCGGGGGGAAGAGACCCAGTACTTC.

The rearrangement uses TRBV7-9 and TRBJ2-7; maybe TRBD1 (5 bases). V was cut by 0 bases and J by 5 bases, with 14 bases left in between. The CDR3 totals 15 residues. Germline V gene sequence: CDR1 SEHNR, CDR2 FQNEAQ (reference sequence). DNA for the CDR3: TGTGCCAGCAGCTTAGCGTGGCAAGGGGTCCACGAGCAGTACTTC. This sequence encodes CASSLAWQGVHEQYF.

Only a few counts were recorded for this clonotype. This chain links TRBV4-2 with TRBJ2-1; TRBD1 matches 11 bases. J gave up 6 bases and V 0 bases, and 4 bases lay outside the gene matches. From germline, CDR1 is LGHNA and CDR2 YNFKEQ. The CDR3 contains 16 residues. CDR3: CASSQDSGTGGNEQFF. As DNA, the CDR3 is TGTGCCAGCAGCCAAGATAGCGGGACAGGGGGCAATGAGCAGTTCTTC.

This chain connects TRBV6-4 to TRBJ2-7; unclear D gene. The V end was cut by 0 bases, the J end by 5 bases, with 8 bases between. CDR1 and CDR2 (germline): MRHNA, SNTAGT. This CDR3 comprises 13 residues. The CDR3 coding sequence is TGTGCCAGCAGTGACTCAGAGAGCGACGAGCAGTACTTC. Residues: CASSDSESDEQYF.

The sample holds a few counts of this clonotype. This chain uses TRBV7-9 with TRBJ2-7; 7 bases fit TRBD1. The ends lost 4 bases at V and 0 bases at J; junction bases unmatched: 6. This CDR3 has 15 residues. Germline CDR1 reads SEHNR; CDR2 reads FQNEAQ (reference sequence). In DNA form, the CDR3 reads TGTGCCAGCAGCTCCCGGGACAGCTTCTCCTACGAGCAGTACTTC. The encoded protein is CASSSRDSFSYEQYF.

V is TRBV7-7 and J is TRBJ2-7, with a possible D match to TRBD1 (5 bases). Trimming took off 1 base at V and 4 bases at J, with 8 bases between the two ends. Germline-derived CDR1 and CDR2 are SSHAT and FNYEAQ (reference sequence). The CDR3 loop spans 13 amino acids. The CDR3 bases are TGTGCCAGCAGCTTAGGCTCAGGGTACGAGCAGTACTTC. Its translation: CASSLGSGYEQYF.

The V and J genes are TRBV11-2 and TRBJ2-3, with TRBD2 matching 7 bases. The germline V gene encodes CDR1 SGHAT and CDR2 FQNNGV. V was pared by 5 bases and J by 5 bases, with 7 bases of the junction left unmatched. This CDR3 spans 14 amino acids. The chain's CDR3 is CASSPGTGGDTQYF. For the CDR3, the DNA is TGTGCCAGCAGCCCCGGGACGGGAGGAGATACGCAGTATTTT.